Listed below are T cell receptor beta chains from one sample, sequenced in a study of cytomegalovirus exposure and HLA in healthy donors. Profiled with immunoSEQ multiplex PCR; TCRdb holds only in-frame clones, not every one. The table shows 150,000 to 200,000 clones, with over 70% occurring only once. Sequencing was carried out using PBMCs. The receptors were sampled from a woman aged 45-60 years in good health and CMV-seropositive. Both conserved end residues are part of each CDR3. A D gene is named only where the DNA matches it firmly. Size tells how often a clone was seen (once, few, many) or the class of an expanded clone, and some rows leave it out.

d_call clone_size j_call v_call cdr3_aa cdr3_nt
- - TRBJ1-1 TRBV9 CASSVGYSTEAFF TGTGCCAGCAGCGTAGGGTACAGCACTGAAGCTTTCTTT
- - TRBJ1-5 TRBV15 CATSSEMGPSNQPQHF TGTGCCACCAGCTCGGAGATGGGGCCTAGCAATCAGCCCCAGCATTTT
TRBD1 few TRBJ2-6 TRBV10-3 CATTQGSGANVLTF TGTGCCACCACACAGGGGTCCGGGGCCAACGTCCTGACTTTC
TRBD1 - TRBJ1-3 TRBV6-1 CASSRDSSGNTIYF TGTGCCAGCAGTAGGGACAGTTCTGGAAACACCATATATTTT
- - TRBJ1-1 TRBV27 CASSIQENTEAFF TGTGCCAGCAGCATACAGGAGAACACTGAAGCTTTCTTT
- - TRBJ2-1 TRBV28 CASSLGPGGSNEQFF TGTGCCAGCAGTCTAGGGCCCGGAGGATCCAATGAGCAGTTCTTC
TRBD1 - TRBJ2-7 TRBV6-1 CASSEAGQDHSYEQYF TGTGCCAGCAGTGAAGCGGGACAGGACCACTCCTACGAGCAGTACTTC
- few TRBJ1-2 TRBV19 CASTIDSLRGYGYTF TGTGCCAGTACCATCGACAGCCTTAGGGGCTATGGCTACACCTTC
- - TRBJ1-1 TRBV5-1 CASSPDGRGEAFF TGCGCCAGCAGCCCCGACGGTCGGGGGGAAGCTTTCTTT
TRBD1 - TRBJ2-7 TRBV6-1 CASSALSGTGILPQYF TGTGCCAGCAGTGCCCTATCCGGGACAGGCATCTTGCCTCAGTACTTC